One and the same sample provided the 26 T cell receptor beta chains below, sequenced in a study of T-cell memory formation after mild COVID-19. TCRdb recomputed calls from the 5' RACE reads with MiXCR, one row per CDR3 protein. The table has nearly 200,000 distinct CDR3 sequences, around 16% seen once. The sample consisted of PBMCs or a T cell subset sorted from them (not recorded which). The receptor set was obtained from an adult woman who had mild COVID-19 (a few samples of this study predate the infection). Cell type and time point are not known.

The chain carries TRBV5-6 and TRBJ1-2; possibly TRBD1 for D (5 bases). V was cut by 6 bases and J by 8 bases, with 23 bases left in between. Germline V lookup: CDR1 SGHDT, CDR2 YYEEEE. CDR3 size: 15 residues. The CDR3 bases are TGTGCCAGCACCTTCCGAAATGGGGCAGGACGAGGCTACACCTTC. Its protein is CASTFRNGAGRGYTF.

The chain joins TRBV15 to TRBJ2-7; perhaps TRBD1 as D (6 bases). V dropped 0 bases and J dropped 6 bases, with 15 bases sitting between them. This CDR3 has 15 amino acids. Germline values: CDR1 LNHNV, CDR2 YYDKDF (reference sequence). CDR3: CATSRDITGRGEQYF. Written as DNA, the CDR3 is TGTGCCACCAGCAGAGATATTACAGGGCGAGGCGAGCAGTACTTC.

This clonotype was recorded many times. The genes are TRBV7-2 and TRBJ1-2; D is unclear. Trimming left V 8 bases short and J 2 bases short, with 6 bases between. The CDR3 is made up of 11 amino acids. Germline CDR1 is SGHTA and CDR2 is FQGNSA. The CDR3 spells CASGGNYGYTF. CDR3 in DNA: TGTGCCAGCGGTGGGAACTATGGCTACACCTTC.

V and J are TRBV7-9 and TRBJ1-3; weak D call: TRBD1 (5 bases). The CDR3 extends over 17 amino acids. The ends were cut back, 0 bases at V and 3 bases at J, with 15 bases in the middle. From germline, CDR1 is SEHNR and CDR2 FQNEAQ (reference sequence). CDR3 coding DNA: TGTGCCAGCAGCTTAGCCGGGGGACCGACAATTGGAAACACCATATATTTT. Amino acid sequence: CASSLAGGPTIGNTIYF.

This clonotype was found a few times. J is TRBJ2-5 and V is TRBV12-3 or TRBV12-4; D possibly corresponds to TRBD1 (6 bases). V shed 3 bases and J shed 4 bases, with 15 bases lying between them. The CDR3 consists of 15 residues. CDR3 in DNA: TGTGCCAGCAGTTTGCGTTTACAGGGCAGAGAGACCCAGTACTTC. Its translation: CASSLRLQGRETQYF.

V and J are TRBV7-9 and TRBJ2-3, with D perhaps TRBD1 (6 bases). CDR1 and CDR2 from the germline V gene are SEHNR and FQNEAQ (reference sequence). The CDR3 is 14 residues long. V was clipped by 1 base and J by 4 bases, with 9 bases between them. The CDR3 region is CASSLVGGPDTQYF. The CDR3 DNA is TGTGCCAGCAGCTTAGTTGGGGGCCCAGATACGCAGTATTTT.

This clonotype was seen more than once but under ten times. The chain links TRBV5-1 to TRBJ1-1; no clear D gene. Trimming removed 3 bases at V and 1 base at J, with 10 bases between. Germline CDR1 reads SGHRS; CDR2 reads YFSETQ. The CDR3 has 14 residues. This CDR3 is CASSSPTRNTEAFF. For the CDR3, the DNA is TGCGCCAGCAGCTCGCCTACTCGGAACACTGAAGCTTTCTTT.

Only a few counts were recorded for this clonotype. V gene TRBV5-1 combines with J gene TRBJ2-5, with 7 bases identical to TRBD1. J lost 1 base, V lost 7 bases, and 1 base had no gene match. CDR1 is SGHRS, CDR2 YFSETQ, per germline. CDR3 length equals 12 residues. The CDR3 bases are TGCGCCAGCGGACAGGCCCAAGAGACCCAGTACTTC. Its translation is CASGQAQETQYF.

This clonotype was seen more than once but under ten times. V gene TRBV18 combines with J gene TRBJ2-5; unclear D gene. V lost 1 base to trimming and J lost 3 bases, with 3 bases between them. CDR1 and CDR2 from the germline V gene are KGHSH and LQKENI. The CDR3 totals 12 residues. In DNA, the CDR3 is TGTGCCAGCTCACCACTGAAAGAGACCCAGTACTTC. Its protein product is CASSPLKETQYF.

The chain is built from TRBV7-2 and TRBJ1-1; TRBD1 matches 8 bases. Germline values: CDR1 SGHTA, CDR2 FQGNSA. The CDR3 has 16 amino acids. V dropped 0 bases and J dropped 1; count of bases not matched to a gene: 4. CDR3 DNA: TGTGCCAGCAGCTTAGCGTGGACAGGGAGGAACACTGAAGCTTTCTTT. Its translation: CASSLAWTGRNTEAFF.

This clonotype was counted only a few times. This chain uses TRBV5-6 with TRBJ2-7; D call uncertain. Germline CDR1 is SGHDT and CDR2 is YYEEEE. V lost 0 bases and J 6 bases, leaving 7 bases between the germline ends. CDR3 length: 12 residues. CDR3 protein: CASSLGAVEQYF. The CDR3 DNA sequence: TGTGCCAGCAGCTTGGGCGCCGTCGAGCAGTACTTC.

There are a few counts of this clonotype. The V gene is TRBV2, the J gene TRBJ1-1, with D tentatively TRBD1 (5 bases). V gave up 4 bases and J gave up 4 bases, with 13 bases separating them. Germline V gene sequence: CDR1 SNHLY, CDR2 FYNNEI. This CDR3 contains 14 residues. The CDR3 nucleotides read TGTGCCAGCAGTGTTCAGGGAGGGGTCACTGAAGCTTTCTTT. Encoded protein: CASSVQGGVTEAFF.

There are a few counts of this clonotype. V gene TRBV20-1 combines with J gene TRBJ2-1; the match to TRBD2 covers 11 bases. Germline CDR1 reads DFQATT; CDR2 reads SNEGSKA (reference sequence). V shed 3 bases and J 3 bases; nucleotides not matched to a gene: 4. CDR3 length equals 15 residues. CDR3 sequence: CSASRTSGFYNEQFF. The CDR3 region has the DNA TGCAGTGCTAGTCGGACTAGCGGGTTCTACAATGAGCAGTTCTTC.

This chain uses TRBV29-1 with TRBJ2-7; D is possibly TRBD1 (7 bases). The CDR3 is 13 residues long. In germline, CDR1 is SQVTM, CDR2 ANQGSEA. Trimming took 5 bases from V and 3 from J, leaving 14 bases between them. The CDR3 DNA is TGCAGCGTTTCAGGGGGAGGTGGCTACGAGCAGTACTTC. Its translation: CSVSGGGGYEQYF.

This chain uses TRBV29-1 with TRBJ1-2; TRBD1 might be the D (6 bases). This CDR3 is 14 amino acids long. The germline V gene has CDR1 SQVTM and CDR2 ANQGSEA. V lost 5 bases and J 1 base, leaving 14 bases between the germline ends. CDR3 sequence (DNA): TGCAGCGTTCTACTACAGGGATTTAACTATGGCTACACCTTC. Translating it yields CSVLLQGFNYGYTF.

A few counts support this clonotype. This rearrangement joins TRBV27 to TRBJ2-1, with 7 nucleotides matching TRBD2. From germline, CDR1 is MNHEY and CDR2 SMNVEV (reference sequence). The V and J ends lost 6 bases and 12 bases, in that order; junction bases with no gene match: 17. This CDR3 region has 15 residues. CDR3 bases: TGTGCCAGCAGGAGACCGGGACTACCTAGGGGTGTGCAGTTCTTC. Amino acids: CASRRPGLPRGVQFF.

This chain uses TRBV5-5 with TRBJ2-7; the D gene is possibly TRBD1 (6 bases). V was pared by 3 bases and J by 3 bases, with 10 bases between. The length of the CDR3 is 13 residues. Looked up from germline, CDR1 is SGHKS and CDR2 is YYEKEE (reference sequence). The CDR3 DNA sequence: TGTGCCAGCAGCTCCGACAGGAACTACGAGCAGTACTTC. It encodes CASSSDRNYEQYF.

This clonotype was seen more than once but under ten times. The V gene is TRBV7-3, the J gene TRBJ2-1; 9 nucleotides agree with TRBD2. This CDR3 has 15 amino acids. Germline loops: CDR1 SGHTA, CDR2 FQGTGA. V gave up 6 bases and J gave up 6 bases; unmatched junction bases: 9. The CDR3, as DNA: TGTGCCAGCAGTCGAGGGGCGGGAGGGAGCAATGAGCAGTTCTTC. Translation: CASSRGAGGSNEQFF. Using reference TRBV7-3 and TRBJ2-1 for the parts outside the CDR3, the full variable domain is GAGVSQTPSNKVTEKGKYVELRCDPISGHTALYWYRQSLGQGPEFLIYFQGTGAADDSGLPNDRFFAVRPEGSVSTLKIQRTERGDSAVYLCASSRGAGGSNEQFFGPGTRLTVL.

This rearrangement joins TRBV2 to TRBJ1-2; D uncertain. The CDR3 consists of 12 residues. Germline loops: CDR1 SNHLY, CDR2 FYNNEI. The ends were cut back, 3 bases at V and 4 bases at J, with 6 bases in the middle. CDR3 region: CASSEPAYGYTF. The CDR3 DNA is TGTGCCAGCAGTGAGCCAGCCTATGGCTACACCTTC.

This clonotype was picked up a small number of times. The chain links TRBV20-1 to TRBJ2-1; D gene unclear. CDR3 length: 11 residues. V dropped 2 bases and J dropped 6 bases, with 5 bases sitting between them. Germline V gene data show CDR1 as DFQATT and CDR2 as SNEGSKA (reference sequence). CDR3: CSARLGNEQFF. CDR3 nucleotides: TGCAGTGCTAGATTAGGCAATGAGCAGTTCTTC.

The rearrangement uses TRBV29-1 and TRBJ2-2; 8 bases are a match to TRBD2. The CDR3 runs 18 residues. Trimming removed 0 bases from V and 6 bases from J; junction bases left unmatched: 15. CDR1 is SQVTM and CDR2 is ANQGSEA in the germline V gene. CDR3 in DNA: TGCAGCGTTGAAGATCATCGGGCGGCGGGGGGCTTATCCGGGGAGCTGTTTTTT. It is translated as CSVEDHRAAGGLSGELFF.

The CDR3 DNA is TGTGCCAGCAGTTCAAGCGGGGGGGAGACCCAGTACTTC. It is translated as CASSSSGGETQYF. This rearrangement joins TRBV12-3 or TRBV12-4 to TRBJ2-5; TRBD2 agrees at 9 bases. The CDR3 is made up of 13 amino acids. V was clipped by 4 bases and J by 5 bases; unmatched bases: 2.

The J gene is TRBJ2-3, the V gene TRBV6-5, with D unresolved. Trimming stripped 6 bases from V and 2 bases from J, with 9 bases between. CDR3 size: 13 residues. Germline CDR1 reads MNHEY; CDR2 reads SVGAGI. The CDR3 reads CASRGTFTDTQYF. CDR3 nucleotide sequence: TGTGCCAGCAGAGGAACCTTCACAGATACGCAGTATTTT.

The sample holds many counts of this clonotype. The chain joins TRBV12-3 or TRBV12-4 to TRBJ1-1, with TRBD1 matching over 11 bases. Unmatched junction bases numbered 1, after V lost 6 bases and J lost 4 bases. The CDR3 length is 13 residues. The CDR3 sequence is CASRDRGLTEAFF. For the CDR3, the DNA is TGTGCCAGCAGGGACAGGGGGCTCACTGAAGCTTTCTTT.

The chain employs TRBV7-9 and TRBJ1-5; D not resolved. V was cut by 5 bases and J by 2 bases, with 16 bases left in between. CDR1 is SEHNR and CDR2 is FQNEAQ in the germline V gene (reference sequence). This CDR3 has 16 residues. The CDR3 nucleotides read TGTGCCAGCAGCCCGGCCGGAGGTGGTGGCAATCAGCCCCAGCATTTT. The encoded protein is CASSPAGGGGNQPQHF.

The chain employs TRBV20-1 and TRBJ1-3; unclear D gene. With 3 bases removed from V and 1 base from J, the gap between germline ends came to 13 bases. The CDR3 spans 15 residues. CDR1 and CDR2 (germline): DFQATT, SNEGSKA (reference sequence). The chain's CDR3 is CSASDNRGSGNTIYF. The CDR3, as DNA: TGCAGTGCTAGCGATAACAGAGGATCTGGAAACACCATATATTTT.